This T cell receptor (beta chain) comes out of a study of cytomegalovirus exposure and HLA in healthy donors. Study-level findings and limits: Later analysis placed DRB1 highest and HLA-C lowest in TCR association rates, which differed by HLA locus.

CDR3 size: 14 residues. The V gene end was trimmed by 0 bases and the J gene end by 2 bases; junction bases not matched to a gene: 0. Germline CDR1 is SGHTA and CDR2 is FQGTGA. With regard to this clone: Its antigen is currently unknown.

PCR involved 60 Vbeta and 13 Jbeta primers. Some clones are missing from TCRdb's copy, which holds only in-frame ones; the method was immunoSEQ multiplex PCR. In the table there are 180,000 or so clones, about four fifths of which are singletons. Sequenced material: PBMCs. V gene TRBV7-3 combines with J gene TRBJ2-5; 7 bases agree with TRBD2. The source of this sequence is a woman in her 30s in good health and CMV-seronegative. This chain's CDR3 is CASSLTGGQETQYF. CDR3 bases: TGTGCCAGCAGCTTAACCGGGGGGCAAGAGACCCAGTACTTC.